The 20 T cell receptor beta chains given below trace back to one sample, sequenced in a study of blood T cell repertoires in COVID-19. Measured with immunoSEQ multiplex PCR; TCRdb has only the in-frame clones, and not every one. The sample has about 89,000 clones; roughly 79% are singletons. Sequences were obtained from peripheral blood. The origin of the receptors is a man aged 65 to 79 with acute or convalescent COVID-19.

The CDR3 loop is CASSPRGDYTYEQYF. CDR3 nucleotide sequence: TGTGCCAGCAGCCCGAGGGGGGACTACACCTACGAGCAGTACTTC. The chain employs TRBV6-5 and TRBJ2-7, with a weak D call TRBD2 (7 bases). V was trimmed by 6 bases and J by 2 bases, leaving 17 bases between them. CDR3 size: 15 residues. From germline, CDR1 is MNHEY and CDR2 SVGAGI.

The rearrangement joins TRBV7-3 to TRBJ2-3, with TRBD2 matching 13 bases. This CDR3 has 15 amino acids. J lost 5 bases, V lost 5 bases, and 4 bases had no gene match. The germline V gene has CDR1 SGHTA and CDR2 FQGTGA. The CDR3 region is CASSPTSGRVDTQYF. The CDR3 DNA reads as TGTGCCAGCAGCCCTACTAGCGGGAGGGTAGATACGCAGTATTTT.

The chain recombines TRBV30 with TRBJ2-1, with 9 bases identical to TRBD1. CDR1 and CDR2 from the germline V gene are GTSNPN and SVGIG (reference sequence). The junction had 10 bases not matched to a gene; V was cut back by 4 bases and J by 3 bases. This CDR3 is 16 amino acids long. DNA of the CDR3: TGTGCCTGGACCAAAACCGGGACAGGGTTCTACAATGAGCAGTTCTTC. Encoded protein: CAWTKTGTGFYNEQFF.

The chain couples TRBV2 to TRBJ2-1; D perhaps matches TRBD2 (6 bases). The CDR3 is 15 residues long. CDR1 and CDR2 from the germline V gene are SNHLY and FYNNEI. The V end was cut by 6 bases, the J end by 5 bases, with 17 bases between. The CDR3 is CASSAQPAGNNEQFF. DNA for the CDR3: TGTGCCAGCAGCGCCCAGCCGGCGGGGAACAATGAGCAGTTCTTC.

The V call is TRBV6-6, the J call TRBJ1-1; 8 bases line up with TRBD1. Germline V gene data show CDR1 as MNHNY and CDR2 as SVGAGI (reference sequence). The CDR3 extends over 15 amino acids. Losses at the gene ends were 2 bases for V and 3 bases for J; bases not matched to a gene: 5. The CDR3 sequence: CASSYPGTGHTEAFF. The CDR3 DNA follows: TGTGCCAGCAGTTACCCCGGGACAGGTCACACTGAAGCTTTCTTT.

This rearrangement joins TRBV5-1 to TRBJ1-3; D possibly corresponds to TRBD1 (6 bases). V was clipped by 3 bases and J by 2 bases, with 15 bases between them. Germline CDR1 and CDR2: SGHRS and YFSETQ. The CDR3 consists of 16 residues. The CDR3 loop is CASSWRTAGPGNTIYF. CDR3 DNA sequence: TGCGCCAGCAGCTGGAGGACAGCCGGGCCTGGAAACACCATATATTTT.

In the case of this clone: In the same sample, other DNA sequences code for this CDR3. This chain links TRBV3-1 (or the pseudogene TRBV3-2) with TRBJ2-1; a possible D gene is TRBD2 (6 bases). With 4 bases removed from V and 0 bases from J, the gap between germline ends came to 10 bases. The CDR3 has 15 residues. Germline CDR1 and CDR2: LGHDT and YNNKEL (reference sequence). The CDR3 region has the DNA TGTGCCAGCAGCCTCCGGGGGAGCTCCTACAATGAGCAGTTCTTC. Its translation: CASSLRGSSYNEQFF.

The chain links TRBV11-1 to TRBJ2-1, with a weak D call TRBD2 (8 bases). Trimming pared 8 bases from V and 9 bases from J, leaving 20 bases between. Looked up from germline, CDR1 is SGHAT and CDR2 is FQDESV (reference sequence). The CDR3 runs to 14 residues. The CDR3 DNA is TGTGCCAGCGGACAGGCCAGCGGGGGCGGTGAGCAGTTCTTC. Protein: CASGQASGGGEQFF.

With regard to this clone: A read error may account for a junction end that differs from germline. The CDR3 is CASSCQGNTEAFF. CDR3 nucleotides: TGTGCTAGCAGCTGTCAGGGAAACACTGAAGCTTTCTTT. The V gene is TRBV7-7, the J gene TRBJ1-1; tentative D call: TRBD1 (5 bases). The CDR3 has 13 amino acids. Germline loops: CDR1 SSHAT, CDR2 FNYEAQ (reference sequence).

The V gene is TRBV6-5, the J gene TRBJ2-1; 8 nucleotides agree with TRBD1. The CDR3 is 12 residues long. Germline trimming cut 6 bases from V and 12 bases from J; bases unmatched to any gene: 7. Germline CDR1 and CDR2: MNHEY and SVGAGI. The CDR3 DNA reads TGTGCCAGCAGCCTTGGACAGGGCGGGCAGTTCTTC. Protein: CASSLGQGGQFF.

This clone was detected only once. V gene TRBV2 combines with J gene TRBJ2-1; D may be TRBD2 (7 bases). V was clipped by 6 bases and J by 6 bases, with 21 bases between them. Germline values: CDR1 SNHLY, CDR2 FYNNEI. The CDR3 has 16 amino acids. The CDR3, as DNA: TGTGCCAGCAGGAGACTAGGGGGGGCGCGGGGCAATGAGCAGTTCTTC. Its protein is CASRRLGGARGNEQFF.

This chain uses TRBV9 with TRBJ1-6; a weak D match, TRBD1 (6 bases). Germline V gene lookup returns CDR1 SGDLS and CDR2 YYNGEE. Trimming shortened V by 4 bases and J by 7 bases, and 9 bases separated the two germline ends. This CDR3 has 13 residues. The CDR3 sequence: CASSTTGNSPLHF. The DNA for the CDR3 is TGTGCCAGCAGCACCACAGGGAATTCACCCCTCCACTTT.

The chain has TRBV27 and TRBJ1-2; 11 nucleotides agree with TRBD1. The V segment lost 3 bases and the J segment 4 bases; nucleotides outside the gene matches: 1. In germline, CDR1 is MNHEY, CDR2 SMNVEV (reference sequence). The CDR3 length is 14 residues. CDR3 region: CASSFGTGGYGYTF. CDR3 DNA sequence: TGTGCCAGCAGTTTCGGGACAGGGGGCTATGGCTACACCTTC.

The chain has TRBV5-1 and TRBJ2-5; D not resolved. The CDR3 extends over 14 amino acids. The V and J ends lost 1 base and 0 bases respectively, with 7 bases between them. The germline gives CDR1 SGHRS, CDR2 YFSETQ. In nucleotides, the CDR3 is TGCGCCAGCAGCTTGATGCCGGACCAAGAGACCCAGTACTTC. It encodes CASSLMPDQETQYF.

In this sample, this clone turned up once. The chain uses TRBV27 and TRBJ1-5; 8 bases are shared with TRBD1. CDR1 is MNHEY, CDR2 SMNVEV, per germline (reference sequence). CDR3 length equals 17 residues. With 5 bases clipped from V and 2 bases from J, the junction kept 11 bases outside the gene matches. The CDR3 here is CASSHTGTGEGNQPQHF. The CDR3, as DNA: TGTGCCAGCAGTCACACCGGGACAGGAGAGGGCAATCAGCCCCAGCATTTT.

V gene TRBV28 combines with J gene TRBJ2-1; D is ambiguous. The germline gives CDR1 MDHEN, CDR2 SYDVKM. This CDR3 region has 13 residues. Trimming cost V 4 bases and J 9 bases, with 13 bases left between them. The CDR3 protein is CASSSRVESEQFF. The CDR3 DNA reads as TGTGCCAGCAGTTCGCGCGTTGAAAGTGAGCAGTTCTTC.

In DNA form, the CDR3 reads TGTGCCAGTAGTCACAACAGGGTAGGAAGTTTCACTGAAGCTTTCTTT. Protein: CASSHNRVGSFTEAFF. This rearrangement joins TRBV19 to TRBJ1-1; the D gene is possibly TRBD1 (6 bases). This CDR3 spans 16 amino acids. V lost 5 bases and J lost 4, with 20 bases in between. Germline lookup yields CDR1 LNHDA and CDR2 SQIVND (reference sequence).

This clone was counted only a few times. The chain couples TRBV2 to TRBJ1-5; D may be TRBD1 (5 bases). V lost 0 bases, J lost 11 bases, and 20 bases lay in between. The CDR3 spans 16 residues. The germline V gene has CDR1 SNHLY and CDR2 FYNNEI. For the CDR3, the DNA is TGTGCCAGCAGTGAAGCGCTGAGACAGAAAATCAGAGCCCAGCATTTT. Protein sequence: CASSEALRQKIRAQHF.

The rearrangement links TRBV18 to TRBJ1-1; tentative D call: TRBD1 (6 bases). The V end was cut by 2 bases, the J end by 1 base, with 8 bases between. The CDR3 runs to 14 residues. Germline V lookup: CDR1 KGHSH, CDR2 LQKENI. Written as DNA, the CDR3 is TGTGCCAGCTCACCAACGACAGGGAACACTGAAGCTTTCTTT. Protein sequence: CASSPTTGNTEAFF.

This chain connects TRBV5-6 to TRBJ1-1; a weak D match, TRBD1 (5 bases). Trimming took off 1 base at V and 0 bases at J, with 13 bases between the two ends. The CDR3 extends over 16 amino acids. Germline V lookup: CDR1 SGHDT, CDR2 YYEEEE. The CDR3 loop is CASSLFGQSMNTEAFF. The CDR3 nucleotides read TGTGCCAGCAGCTTGTTCGGACAATCCATGAACACTGAAGCTTTCTTT.